The clone carrying this T cell receptor beta chain came up many times. Its specificity is not known. This sample was taken from a study of T cells after yellow fever vaccination. Study-level results: Boosting was followed by the reappearance of most primary-vaccination clones (about 96% CD4, about 88% CD8).

Germline V gene sequence: CDR1 SGHVS, CDR2 FNYEAQ. CDR3 length: 16 residues. The ends lost 3 bases at V and 4 bases at J; junction bases unmatched: 6. TCRdb reprocessed the 5' RACE reads via MiXCR and lists one record per CDR3 protein. Of hundreds of thousands of distinct CDR3 sequences in the sample, approximately 21% are singletons; the top ten hold over 11%. The source material was PBMCs, sampled 15 days after the yellow fever booster vaccination. The receptor was isolated from a man younger than 40 who received the YFV17D yellow fever vaccine. This chain joins TRBV7-6 and TRBJ2-2, with TRBD2 matching 9 bases. CDR3 sequence: CASSLALAGRTGELFF. Written as DNA, the CDR3 is TGTGCCAGCAGCTTGGCCCTAGCGGGACGCACCGGGGAGCTGTTTTTT.